Shown below are 10 T cell receptor beta chains from a single sample sequenced in a study of cytomegalovirus exposure and HLA in healthy donors. A multiplex PCR was run with 60 Vbeta primers and 13 Jbeta primers. Measured with immunoSEQ multiplex PCR; TCRdb has only the in-frame clones, and not every one. The repertoire consists of about 55,000 clones, with 65% to 85% occurring once and the leading ten covering approximately 2.3%. The sequenced material came from PBMCs. These receptors were taken from a female donor in good health and CMV-seronegative.

The chain uses TRBV19 and TRBJ1-4; possibly TRBD1 for D (5 bases). Germline CDR1 LNHDA, CDR2 SQIVND (reference sequence). The CDR3 covers 18 residues. V lost 6 bases to trimming and J lost 0 bases, with 20 bases between them. This chain's CDR3 is CASRGRTGDRATNEKLFF. The CDR3, as DNA: TGTGCCAGTAGGGGCCGGACGGGGGATCGAGCAACTAATGAAAAACTGTTTTTT.

The chain has TRBV27 and TRBJ2-7, with 10 bases lining up with TRBD1. The V segment lost 4 bases and the J segment 3 bases; nucleotides outside the gene matches: 6. The CDR3 extends over 15 amino acids. Germline CDR1 and CDR2: MNHEY and SMNVEV (reference sequence). In DNA, the CDR3 is TGTGCCAGCAGTTCTTCCGGGACAGGGGTCTACGAGCAGTACTTC. It is translated as CASSSSGTGVYEQYF.

The chain employs TRBV4-1 and TRBJ2-5; 14 bases are a match to TRBD2. The CDR3 covers 17 residues. Germline CDR1 and CDR2: MGHRA and YSYEKL. V was clipped by 0 bases and J by 2 bases; unmatched bases: 2. The CDR3 spells CASSQEGTSGGQETQYF. In DNA form, the CDR3 reads TGCGCCAGCAGCCAAGAAGGGACTAGCGGGGGACAAGAGACCCAGTACTTC.

J is TRBJ1-2 and V is TRBV15; 7 nucleotides align to TRBD1. V shed 5 bases and J 6 bases; nucleotides not matched to a gene: 12. This CDR3 is 15 amino acids long. The germline V gene has CDR1 LNHNV and CDR2 YYDKDF (reference sequence). The DNA for the CDR3 is TGTGCCACCAGCCGCCTTCCGGGGACAGCGGATGGCTACACCTTC. Amino acids: CATSRLPGTADGYTF.

This clone has only a few counts. The CDR3 protein is CASSARGTGYEKLFF. Written as DNA, the CDR3 is TGTGCCAGCAGCGCCCGAGGGACAGGGTATGAAAAACTGTTTTTT. V gene TRBV9 combines with J gene TRBJ1-4; 9 positions match TRBD1. CDR1 is SGDLS, CDR2 YYNGEE, per germline. Losses at the gene ends were 3 bases for V and 6 bases for J; bases not matched to a gene: 6. The length of the CDR3 is 15 residues.

The chain recombines TRBV28 with TRBJ1-1, with 8 bases that match TRBD1. V was clipped by 5 bases and J by 1 base; unmatched bases: 9. The CDR3 spans 16 residues. Per the germline V gene, CDR1 is MDHEN and CDR2 is SYDVKM. The DNA for the CDR3 is TGTGCCAGCAGTCTAGACTGGACAGGGCGGAACACTGAAGCTTTCTTT. It codes for CASSLDWTGRNTEAFF.

V gene TRBV2 combines with J gene TRBJ1-2; no clear D. V lost 2 bases and J 2 bases, leaving 9 bases between the germline ends. There are 14 residues in the CDR3. In germline, CDR1 is SNHLY, CDR2 FYNNEI. CDR3 sequence (DNA): TGTGCCAGCAGTGAATTGGTCGGGAACTATGGCTACACCTTC. This codes for CASSELVGNYGYTF.

The chain combines TRBV19 with TRBJ1-1; unclear D gene. The CDR3 runs 12 residues. V gave up 5 bases and J gave up 0 bases, with 4 bases separating them. In germline, CDR1 is LNHDA, CDR2 SQIVND (reference sequence). This CDR3 is CASSHMNTEAFF. The CDR3 DNA follows: TGTGCCAGTAGTCACATGAACACTGAAGCTTTCTTT. Full variable domain (outside the CDR3, taken from reference TRBV19 and TRBJ1-1): DGGITQSPKYLFRKEGQNVTLSCEQNLNHDAMYWYRQDPGQGLRLIYYSQIVNDFQKGDIAEGYSVSREKKESFPLTVTSAQKNPTAFYLCASSHMNTEAFFGQGTRLTVV.

This clone was recorded a few times. This chain uses TRBV7-2 with TRBJ1-6; D ambiguous. Germline lookup yields CDR1 SGHTA and CDR2 FQGNSA. Deletions cut 1 base from V and 4 bases from J, with 5 bases between. The CDR3 loop spans 14 amino acids. The CDR3 loop reads CASSLGEYNSPLHF. The CDR3 DNA reads as TGTGCCAGCAGCTTAGGCGAGTATAATTCACCCCTCCACTTT.

The chain has TRBV5-1 and TRBJ2-5; the match to TRBD2 covers 14 bases. The CDR3 is 17 residues long. V lost 0 bases, J lost 4 bases, and 5 bases stayed unmatched. The germline V gene has CDR1 SGHRS and CDR2 YFSETQ. This CDR3 is CASSLGLAGGPGETQYF. The CDR3 DNA follows: TGCGCCAGCAGCTTGGGACTAGCGGGGGGGCCGGGAGAGACCCAGTACTTC.